This T cell receptor (beta chain) was captured by sequencing in a study of glioma-infiltrating T cells. Study-level findings and limits: Non-neoplastic patients had below-expected tissue-blood divergence, while all gliomas exceeded expectation.

As regards this clonotype: Antigen unknown.

Amplification of TCR alpha and beta CDR3 regions from RNA used iRepertoire nested multiplex PCR. Input was 100-400 ng of tissue mRNA or PBMC total RNA. TCRdb passed the multiplex PCR reads through MiXCR, listing each CDR3 protein once. The repertoire holds around 150,000 distinct CDR3 sequences, with around 40% as singletons. The germline V gene has CDR1 LNHNV and CDR2 YYDKDF (reference sequence). With V trimmed by 1 base and J by 0 bases, 6 bases remained unmatched. The CDR3 extends over 17 amino acids. The gene calls are TRBV15 and TRBJ2-1; 7 bases are shared with TRBD2. The sequenced sample was glioma tissue, nonneoplastic brain tissue, or PBMCs (not recorded which). This clonotype was obtained from a human donor with low-grade glioma or glioblastoma, undergoing nonglioma brain surgery, or in good health (not recorded which). CDR3 sequence: CATSRARSGSSYNEQFF. The DNA for the CDR3 is TGTGCCACCAGCAGAGCCCGTAGCGGGTCCTCCTACAATGAGCAGTTCTTC.